This T cell receptor (beta chain) came from a study of CD8 T cells in ankylosing spondylitis. Quantitative molecular-barcoded 5'-RACE generated the TCR beta libraries. TCRdb redid the calling of the 5' RACE reads with MiXCR, one entry per CDR3 protein. Counted here are roughly 230,000 distinct CDR3 sequences, over 15% occurring once; the ten biggest clones make up about a third. Germline V gives CDR1 DFQATT, CDR2 SNEGSKA (reference sequence). This CDR3 comprises 14 residues. The V gene end was trimmed by 0 bases and the J gene end by 5 bases; junction bases not matched to a gene: 7. This TCR was recovered from a male donor with ankylosing spondylitis or in good health (not recorded which). Sequences were obtained from blood, either unsorted or a sorted T cell fraction (not recorded which). J is TRBJ2-7 and V is TRBV20-1, with TRBD2 matching 7 bases. The CDR3 region is CSARDLGRENEQYF. The CDR3 nucleotides read TGCAGTGCTAGAGATCTCGGGCGGGAGAACGAGCAGTACTTC.